Listed here is a single TCR beta chain. The antigen is undetermined. Germline CDR1 is SGHDT and CDR2 is YYEEEE. This CDR3 contains 12 residues. The V and J ends lost 0 bases and 8 bases respectively, with 8 bases between them. The data were obtained in a study of cytomegalovirus exposure and HLA in healthy donors. Study-level background: Around 200 million T cells yielded more than 95 million unique TCR beta sequences, as an earlier analysis found.

General observations from the study: Apart from CMV serostatus, no immune exposure information was available.

With 60 Vbeta and 13 Jbeta primers, the PCR was carried out. The protocol was immunoSEQ multiplex PCR, while the TCRdb copy is restricted to in-frame clones and leaves out a portion. This repertoire includes 60,000 to 65,000 clones. This TCR came from a woman younger than 30 in good health and CMV-seronegative. Sequencing used PBMCs. The genes are TRBV5-6 and TRBJ1-1, with no clear D. CDR3 in amino acids: CASSLVGVEAFF. For the CDR3, the DNA is TGTGCCAGCAGCTTGGTGGGAGTGGAAGCTTTCTTT.